These 16 T cell receptor beta chains came from one sample sequenced in a study of T cell clones after liver transplantation. The assay was immunoSEQ multiplex PCR, and TCRdb's table has in-frame clones only and misses some. The table records approximately 55,000 clones, about 70% of them present only once. Source: CD4+ T cells from blood, taken before liver transplant. All receptors derive from a human donor who received a liver transplant.

This chain connects TRBV5-6 to TRBJ2-6; 8 bases are shared with TRBD1. Unmatched junction bases numbered 12, after V lost 3 bases and J lost 1 base. The germline gives CDR1 SGHDT, CDR2 YYEEEE. This CDR3 spans 19 amino acids. In nucleotides, the CDR3 is TGTGCCAGCAGCTCTATGGACAGGGCATTGAAGTCTGGGGCCAACGTCCTGACTTTC. It is translated as CASSSMDRALKSGANVLTF.

The V gene is TRBV15, the J gene TRBJ2-3; D uncertain. The ends were cut back, 0 bases at V and 1 base at J, with 8 bases in the middle. This CDR3 has 15 amino acids. The V gene's germline CDR1 is LNHNV and CDR2 YYDKDF (reference sequence). As DNA, the CDR3 is TGTGCCACCAGCAGAGATATTGCGGGCACAGATACGCAGTATTTT. It is translated as CATSRDIAGTDTQYF.

This chain links TRBV28 with TRBJ1-6; possibly TRBD1 for D (6 bases). V dropped 7 bases and J dropped 7 bases, with 11 bases sitting between them. Germline CDR1 MDHEN, CDR2 SYDVKM. This CDR3 has 13 residues. The CDR3: CASIGQPNSPLHF. The CDR3 bases are TGTGCCAGCATTGGACAGCCAAATTCACCCCTCCACTTT.

The V and J genes are TRBV7-3 and TRBJ2-5, with D perhaps matching TRBD2 (6 bases). The CDR3 has 14 amino acids. V was trimmed by 5 bases and J by 5 bases, leaving 15 bases between them. Germline V gene sequence: CDR1 SGHTA, CDR2 FQGTGA. CDR3 sequence: CASSQTAGRETQYF. In DNA, the CDR3 is TGTGCCAGCAGCCAAACGGCGGGGAGGGAGACCCAGTACTTC.

This clone was counted between two and nine times. V and J are TRBV28 and TRBJ2-2; TRBD1 matches at 11 bases. J was trimmed by 8 bases and V by 4 bases; bases with no gene match: 9. This CDR3 region has 16 residues. Looked up from germline, CDR1 is MDHEN and CDR2 is SYDVKM. DNA of the CDR3: TGTGCCAGCAGTTCAGCGGGACAGGGGGAAAGGGGGGAGCTGTTTTTT. Residues: CASSSAGQGERGELFF.

This chain links TRBV7-9 with TRBJ2-7; 9 bases agree with TRBD1. The CDR3 is 17 residues long. Trimming removed 1 base from V and 0 bases from J; junction bases left unmatched: 7. Germline CDR1 SEHNR, CDR2 FQNEAQ (reference sequence). The CDR3 nucleotides read TGTGCCAGCAGCTTAGGAACCGGGACAGGGAGCTCCTACGAGCAGTACTTC. Translated, it gives CASSLGTGTGSSYEQYF.

The rearrangement joins TRBV2 to TRBJ1-6; a possible D gene is TRBD1 (6 bases). CDR3 length: 14 residues. The germline V gene has CDR1 SNHLY and CDR2 FYNNEI. Trimming removed 5 bases at V and 10 bases at J, with 15 bases between. CDR3 in amino acids: CASSRVQGTSPLHF. In DNA, the CDR3 is TGTGCCAGCAGTAGGGTTCAGGGGACCTCACCCCTCCACTTT.

The rearrangement uses TRBV29-1 and TRBJ2-5, with TRBD2 identical over 7 bases. The CDR3 is made up of 13 amino acids. Germline V lookup: CDR1 SQVTM, CDR2 ANQGSEA. The junction had 9 bases not matched to a gene; V was cut back by 0 bases and J by 11 bases. The CDR3 DNA follows: TGCAGCGTTGAAGAGTCAGCGGGGACTCCACAGTACTTC. Translated: CSVEESAGTPQYF.

The chain combines TRBV7-2 with TRBJ2-6; D is uncertain. The CDR3 is 13 amino acids. V lost 5 bases and J 4 bases, leaving 6 bases between the germline ends. The V gene's germline CDR1 is SGHTA and CDR2 FQGNSA. As DNA, the CDR3 is TGTGCCAGCAGCCGTCAGGGGGCCAACGTCCTGACTTTC. The encoded protein is CASSRQGANVLTF.

This chain connects TRBV14 to TRBJ2-3; 7 bases map to TRBD1. There are 14 residues in the CDR3. Trimming at V came to 5 bases and at J to 3 bases, leaving 5 bases not matched to a gene. CDR1 is SGHDN, CDR2 FVKESK, per germline. The DNA of the CDR3 is TGTGCCAGCAGCTTCGGACAGGAGACAGATACGCAGTATTTT. Its translation is CASSFGQETDTQYF.

V gene TRBV7-8 combines with J gene TRBJ2-3; no clear D gene. The germline V gene encodes CDR1 SGHVS and CDR2 FQNEAQ. Trimming left V 2 bases short and J 2 bases short, with 5 bases between. The CDR3 extends over 13 amino acids. In DNA, the CDR3 is TGTGCCAGCAGCTTAATAGCCACAGATACGCAGTATTTT. Translated, it gives CASSLIATDTQYF.

This rearrangement joins TRBV13 to TRBJ2-7, with D possibly TRBD2 on 6 matching bases. Trimming took 5 bases from V and 9 from J, leaving 20 bases between them. The CDR3 covers 14 residues. Germline V lookup: CDR1 PRHDT, CDR2 FYEKMQ (reference sequence). As DNA, the CDR3 is TGTGCCAGCAGCCCTACCGGGACGGGGGAAGGGCAGTACTTC. Residues: CASSPTGTGEGQYF.

V usage is TRBV6-5 and J usage is TRBJ1-5; tentatively, D is TRBD1 (5 bases). The V end lost 8 bases, the J end lost 5 bases, and 10 bases lay between the germline ends. Germline V gene sequence: CDR1 MNHEY, CDR2 SVGAGI. The CDR3 is made up of 12 amino acids. The CDR3 reads CASGGGDQPQHF. The CDR3 region has the DNA TGTGCCAGCGGGGGAGGCGATCAGCCCCAGCATTTT.

The sample holds a few counts of this clone. This sequence joins TRBV28 and TRBJ2-7, with a possible D match to TRBD2 (7 bases). In germline, CDR1 is MDHEN, CDR2 SYDVKM. This CDR3 has 14 residues. V was cut by 4 bases and J by 6 bases, with 16 bases left in between. The CDR3 is CASSWGGQIGEQYF. CDR3 nucleotide sequence: TGTGCCAGCAGTTGGGGGGGGCAGATTGGCGAGCAGTACTTC.

The chain couples TRBV2 to TRBJ2-1, with D possibly TRBD1 on 6 matching bases. Trimming stripped 5 bases from V and 4 bases from J, with 15 bases between. Germline CDR1 and CDR2: SNHLY and FYNNEI. This CDR3 has 15 amino acids. This chain's CDR3 is CASSRDTAAYNEQFF. The CDR3 region has the DNA TGTGCCAGCAGTAGGGACACCGCTGCTTACAATGAGCAGTTCTTC.

By sample share, this clone is medium-sized. The rearrangement links TRBV7-2 to TRBJ2-2; weak D call: TRBD2 (6 bases). CDR1 and CDR2 from the germline V gene are SGHTA and FQGNSA. Between the trimmed V and J ends, which lost 2 bases and 1 base, there was a span of 8 bases. This CDR3 is 15 amino acids long. The CDR3 DNA is TGTGCCAGCAGCTTAACCGGGGGGAACACCGGGGAGCTGTTTTTT. This codes for CASSLTGGNTGELFF.